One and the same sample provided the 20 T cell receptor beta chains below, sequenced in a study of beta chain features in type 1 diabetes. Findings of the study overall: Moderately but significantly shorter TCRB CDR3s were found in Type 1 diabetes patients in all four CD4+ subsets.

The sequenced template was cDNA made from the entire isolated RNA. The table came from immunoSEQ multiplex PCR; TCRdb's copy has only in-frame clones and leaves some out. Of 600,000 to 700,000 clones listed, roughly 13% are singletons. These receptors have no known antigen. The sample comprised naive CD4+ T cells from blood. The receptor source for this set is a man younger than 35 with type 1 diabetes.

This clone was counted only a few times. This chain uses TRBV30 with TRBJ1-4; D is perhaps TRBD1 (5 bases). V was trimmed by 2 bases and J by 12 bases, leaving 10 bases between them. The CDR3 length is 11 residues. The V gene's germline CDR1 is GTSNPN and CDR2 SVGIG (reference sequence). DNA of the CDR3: TGTGCCTGGAGTAGAGGGGACCAACTGTTTTTT. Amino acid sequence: CAWSRGDQLFF.

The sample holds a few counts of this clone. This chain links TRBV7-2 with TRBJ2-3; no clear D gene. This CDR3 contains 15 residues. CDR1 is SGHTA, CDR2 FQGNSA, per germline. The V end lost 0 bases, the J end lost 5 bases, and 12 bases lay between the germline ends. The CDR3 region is CASSLAHETGDTQYF. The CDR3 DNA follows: TGTGCCAGCAGCTTAGCGCACGAAACCGGAGATACGCAGTATTTT.

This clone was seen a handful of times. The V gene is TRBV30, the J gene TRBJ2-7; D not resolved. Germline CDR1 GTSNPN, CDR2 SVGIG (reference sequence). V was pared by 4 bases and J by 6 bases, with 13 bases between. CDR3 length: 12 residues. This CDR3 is CAWTGQGSEQYF. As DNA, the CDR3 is TGTGCCTGGACTGGGCAAGGTTCCGAGCAGTACTTC.

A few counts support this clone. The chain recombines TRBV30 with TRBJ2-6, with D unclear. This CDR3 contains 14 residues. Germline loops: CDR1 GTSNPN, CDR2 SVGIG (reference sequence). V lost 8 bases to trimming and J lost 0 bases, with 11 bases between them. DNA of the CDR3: TGTGCCCTGCTGGCAAGCTCTGGGGCCAACGTCCTGACTTTC. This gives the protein CALLASSGANVLTF.

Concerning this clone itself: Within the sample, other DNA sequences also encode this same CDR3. CDR3 DNA sequence: TGTGCCAGCACTACAGGGAATTCACCCCTCCACTTT. This codes for CASTTGNSPLHF. V gene TRBV2 combines with J gene TRBJ1-6; D perhaps matches TRBD1 (6 bases). Germline CDR1 SNHLY, CDR2 FYNNEI. Trimming removed 7 bases from V and 7 bases from J, with 8 bases in between. There are 12 residues in the CDR3. Full variable domain (remainder filled in from reference TRBV2 and TRBJ1-6): EPEVTQTPSHQVTQMGQEVILRCVPISNHLYFYWYRQILGQKVEFLVSFYNNEISEKSEIFDDQFSVERPDGSNFTLKIRSTKLEDSAMYFCASTTGNSPLHFGNGTRLTVT.

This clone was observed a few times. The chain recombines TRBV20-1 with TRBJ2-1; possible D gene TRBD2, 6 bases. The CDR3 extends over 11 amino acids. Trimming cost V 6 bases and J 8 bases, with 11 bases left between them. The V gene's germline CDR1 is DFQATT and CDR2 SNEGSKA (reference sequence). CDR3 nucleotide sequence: TGCAGTGCGGAGGGAGTGGATGAGCAGTTCTTC. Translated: CSAEGVDEQFF.

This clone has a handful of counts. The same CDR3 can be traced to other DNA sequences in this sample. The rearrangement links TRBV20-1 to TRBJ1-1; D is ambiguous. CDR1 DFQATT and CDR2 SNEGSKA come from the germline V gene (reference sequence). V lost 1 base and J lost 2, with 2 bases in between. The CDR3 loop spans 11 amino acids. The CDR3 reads CSARGNTEAFF. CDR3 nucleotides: TGCAGTGCTAGAGGTAACACTGAAGCTTTCTTT.

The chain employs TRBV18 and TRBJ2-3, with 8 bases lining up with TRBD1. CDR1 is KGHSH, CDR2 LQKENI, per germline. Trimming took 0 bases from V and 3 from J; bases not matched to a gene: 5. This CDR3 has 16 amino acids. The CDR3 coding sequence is TGTGCCAGCTCACCACCCGGACAGGGAGGTACAGATACGCAGTATTTT. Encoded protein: CASSPPGQGGTDTQYF.

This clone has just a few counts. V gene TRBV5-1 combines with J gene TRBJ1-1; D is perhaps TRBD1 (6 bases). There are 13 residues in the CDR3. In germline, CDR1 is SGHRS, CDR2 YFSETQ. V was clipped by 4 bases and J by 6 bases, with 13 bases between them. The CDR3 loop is CASSQPGQPEAFF. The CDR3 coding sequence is TGCGCCAGCAGCCAGCCGGGACAACCTGAAGCTTTCTTT.

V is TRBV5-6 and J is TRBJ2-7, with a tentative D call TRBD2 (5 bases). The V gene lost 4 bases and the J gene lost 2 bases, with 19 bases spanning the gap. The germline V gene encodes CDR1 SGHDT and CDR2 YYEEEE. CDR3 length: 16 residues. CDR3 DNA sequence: TGTGCCAGCAGCCCAAGCGGCGCAGAAGGAGCCTACGAGCAGTACTTC. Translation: CASSPSGAEGAYEQYF.

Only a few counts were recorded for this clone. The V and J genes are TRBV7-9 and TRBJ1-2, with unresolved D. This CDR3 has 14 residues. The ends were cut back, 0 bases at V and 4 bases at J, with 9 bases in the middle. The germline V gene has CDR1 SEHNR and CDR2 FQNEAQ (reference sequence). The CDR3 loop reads CASSLAEDGYGYTF. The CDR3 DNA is TGTGCCAGCAGCTTAGCCGAGGACGGCTATGGCTACACCTTC. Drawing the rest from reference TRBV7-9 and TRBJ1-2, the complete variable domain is DTGVSQNPRHKITKRGQNVTFRCDPISEHNRLYWYRQTLGQGPEFLTYFQNEAQLEKSRLLSDRFSAERPKGSFSTLEIQRTEQGDSAMYLCASSLAEDGYGYTFGSGTRLTVV.

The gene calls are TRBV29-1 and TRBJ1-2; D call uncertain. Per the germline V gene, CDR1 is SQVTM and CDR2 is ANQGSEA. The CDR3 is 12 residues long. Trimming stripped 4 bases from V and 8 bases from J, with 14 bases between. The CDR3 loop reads CSVVSGEDGYTF. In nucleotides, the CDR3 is TGCAGCGTTGTATCAGGAGAGGACGGCTACACCTTC.

The chain's CDR3 is CATSQRLETEAFF. CDR3 sequence (DNA): TGTGCCACCAGCCAAAGGCTGGAGACTGAAGCTTTCTTT. The gene calls are TRBV15 and TRBJ1-1; D is undetermined. V shed 5 bases and J shed 5 bases, with 12 bases lying between them. Germline V gives CDR1 LNHNV, CDR2 YYDKDF (reference sequence). This CDR3 has 13 residues.

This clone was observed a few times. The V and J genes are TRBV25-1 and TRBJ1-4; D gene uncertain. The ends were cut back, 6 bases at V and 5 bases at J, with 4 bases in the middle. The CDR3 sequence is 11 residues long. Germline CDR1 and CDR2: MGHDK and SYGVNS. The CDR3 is CASRKNEKLFF. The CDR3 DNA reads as TGTGCCAGCAGGAAAAATGAAAAACTGTTTTTT.

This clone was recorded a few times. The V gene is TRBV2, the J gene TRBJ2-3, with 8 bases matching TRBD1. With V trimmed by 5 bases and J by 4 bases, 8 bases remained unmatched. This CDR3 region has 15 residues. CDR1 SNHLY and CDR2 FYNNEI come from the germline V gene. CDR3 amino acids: CASSPGQGRADTQYF. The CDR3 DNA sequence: TGTGCCAGCAGTCCCGGACAGGGTCGGGCAGATACGCAGTATTTT.

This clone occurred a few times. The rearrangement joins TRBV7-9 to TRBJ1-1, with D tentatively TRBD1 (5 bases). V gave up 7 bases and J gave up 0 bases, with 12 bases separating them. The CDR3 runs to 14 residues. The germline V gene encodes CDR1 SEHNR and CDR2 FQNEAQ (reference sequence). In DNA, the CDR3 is TGTGCCAGCACCCCACAGGCGATGAACACTGAAGCTTTCTTT. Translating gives CASTPQAMNTEAFF. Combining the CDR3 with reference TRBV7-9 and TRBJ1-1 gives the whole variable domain DTGVSQNPRHKITKRGQNVTFRCDPISEHNRLYWYRQTLGQGPEFLTYFQNEAQLEKSRLLSDRFSAERPKGSFSTLEIQRTEQGDSAMYLCASTPQAMNTEAFFGQGTRLTVV.

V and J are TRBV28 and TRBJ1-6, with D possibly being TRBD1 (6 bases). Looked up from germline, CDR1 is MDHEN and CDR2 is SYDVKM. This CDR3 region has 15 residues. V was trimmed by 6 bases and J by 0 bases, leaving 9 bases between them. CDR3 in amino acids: CASSLDSSYNSPLHF. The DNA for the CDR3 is TGTGCCAGCAGCCTGGACAGCTCCTATAATTCACCCCTCCACTTT.

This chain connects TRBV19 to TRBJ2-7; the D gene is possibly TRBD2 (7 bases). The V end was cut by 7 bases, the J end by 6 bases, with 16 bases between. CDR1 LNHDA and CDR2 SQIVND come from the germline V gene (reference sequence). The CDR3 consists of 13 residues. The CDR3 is CASNRGGAGEQYF. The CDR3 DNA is TGTGCCAGTAATAGAGGGGGGGCCGGCGAGCAGTACTTC.

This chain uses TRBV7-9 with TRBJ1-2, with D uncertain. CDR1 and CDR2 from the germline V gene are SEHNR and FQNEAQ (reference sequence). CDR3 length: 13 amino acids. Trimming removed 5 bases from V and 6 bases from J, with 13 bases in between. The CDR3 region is CASSITRVDGYTF. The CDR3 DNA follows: TGTGCCAGCAGCATTACGAGGGTTGATGGCTACACCTTC.

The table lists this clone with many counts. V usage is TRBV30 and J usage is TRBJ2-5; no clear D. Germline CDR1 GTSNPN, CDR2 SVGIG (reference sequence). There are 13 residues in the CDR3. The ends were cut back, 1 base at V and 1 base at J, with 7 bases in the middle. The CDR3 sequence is CAWSAQAQETQYF. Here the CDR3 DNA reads TGTGCCTGGAGTGCGCAAGCCCAAGAGACCCAGTACTTC. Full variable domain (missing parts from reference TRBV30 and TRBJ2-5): SQTIHQWPATLVQPVGSPLSLECTVEGTSNPNLYWYRQAAGRGLQLLFYSVGIGQISSEVPQNLSASRPQDRQFILSSKKLLLSDSGFYLCAWSAQAQETQYFGPGTRLLVL.